This entry is about one T cell receptor (beta chain). The sample originates from a study of tumor T cells in aggressive B-cell lymphoma. The ends lost 4 bases at V and 10 bases at J; junction bases unmatched: 7. The CDR3 runs to 14 residues. From germline, CDR1 is SNHLY and CDR2 FYNNEI. TCRdb's table, derived via immunoSEQ multiplex PCR, lists solely in-frame clones and lacks some. The sample includes roughly 10,000 clones, roughly 91% seen only once; the top ten take less than 4%. V gene TRBV2 combines with J gene TRBJ1-6, with TRBD1 matching over 7 bases. This sequence was found in an adult with diffuse large B cell lymphoma. Sequencing was done on a sample of tumor tissue. DNA for the CDR3: TGTGCCAGCAGTGCGAGACAGGGAAGCTCACCCCTCCACTTT. Residues: CASSARQGSSPLHF.